This is a list of T cell receptor beta chains from one sample in a study of vaccination effects on CD4 cells after COVID-19. These receptors are not linked to any known antigen. Clones were read by immunoSEQ multiplex PCR, and TCRdb kept only the in-frame ones, dropping some. This table has over 45,000 clones, 70% to 80% appearing once. The input for sequencing was CD4+ T cells from PBMCs cultured without peptide, taken before COVID-19 vaccination. The source of these receptors is a human donor who received a COVID-19 vaccine. The conserved cysteine and the conserved F or W are not part of the CDR3 here. Each record gives: CDR3 protein, V gene, J gene, clone size. The size field is filled for only some rows; it gives once, few, many or a size class.

CDR3 protein: ASSAMTGHGYT
V gene: TRBV6-6
J gene: TRBJ1-2
clone size: .

CDR3 protein: ASSIGRRINQPQH
V gene: TRBV19
J gene: TRBJ1-5
clone size: .

CDR3 protein: ASSVVVAGEAF
V gene: TRBV9
J gene: TRBJ1-1
clone size: .

CDR3 protein: ASSYFLGGEAF
V gene: TRBV6-5
J gene: TRBJ1-1
clone size: .

CDR3 protein: ASSALGSSGNTIY
V gene: TRBV9
J gene: TRBJ1-3
clone size: .

CDR3 protein: ARSFPNPDPRLASSYNEQF
V gene: TRBV5-3
J gene: TRBJ2-1
clone size: .

CDR3 protein: ASRNRDRDGNTIY
V gene: TRBV2
J gene: TRBJ1-3
clone size: .

CDR3 protein: ASSLSGGATETQY
V gene: TRBV9
J gene: TRBJ2-5
clone size: .

CDR3 protein: ASRGGVITYNEQF
V gene: TRBV5-1
J gene: TRBJ2-1
clone size: .

CDR3 protein: ASSSQETQY
V gene: TRBV5-1
J gene: TRBJ2-5
clone size: .

CDR3 protein: ASSQVVPGQGRETQY
V gene: TRBV4-3
J gene: TRBJ2-5
clone size: .

CDR3 protein: ASSPLGPQYNEQF
V gene: TRBV4-2
J gene: TRBJ2-1
clone size: once

CDR3 protein: ASSYSLGISTEAF
V gene: TRBV6-5
J gene: TRBJ1-1
clone size: once

CDR3 protein: ASTPGQGGRETQY
V gene: TRBV19
J gene: TRBJ2-5
clone size: .

CDR3 protein: ASSYQGVNTGELF
V gene: TRBV6-5
J gene: TRBJ2-2
clone size: .

CDR3 protein: ASSPDLYGYT
V gene: TRBV5-1
J gene: TRBJ1-2
clone size: few

CDR3 protein: ASRGRQYNEQF
V gene: TRBV19
J gene: TRBJ2-1
clone size: .

CDR3 protein: ASRSGSPLH
V gene: TRBV19
J gene: TRBJ1-6
clone size: .

CDR3 protein: ATSSGTRTSNTGELF
V gene: TRBV24-1
J gene: TRBJ2-2
clone size: .

CDR3 protein: ASSVEAGTDTQY
V gene: TRBV9
J gene: TRBJ2-3
clone size: few

CDR3 protein: SVRGDRGDGYT
V gene: TRBV29-1
J gene: TRBJ1-2
clone size: few

CDR3 protein: AWRKWGAEDTQY
V gene: TRBV30
J gene: TRBJ2-3
clone size: .

CDR3 protein: ASSPRTGGAYGYT
V gene: TRBV7-2
J gene: TRBJ1-2
clone size: .

CDR3 protein: ASSGTTGSADGYT
V gene: TRBV5-4
J gene: TRBJ1-2
clone size: .

CDR3 protein: ASRDGNTEAF
V gene: TRBV2
J gene: TRBJ1-1
clone size: .

CDR3 protein: ASKDRTNYGYT
V gene: TRBV12-3/TRBV12-4
J gene: TRBJ1-2
clone size: .

CDR3 protein: ASSAAFGQGAHIGAF
V gene: TRBV2
J gene: TRBJ1-1
clone size: .

CDR3 protein: ASSPIPPSGGEDTQY
V gene: TRBV18
J gene: TRBJ2-3
clone size: .

CDR3 protein: ASSQTGNQPQH
V gene: TRBV4-1
J gene: TRBJ1-5
clone size: .

CDR3 protein: ASSLISRGGLETQY
V gene: TRBV5-8
J gene: TRBJ2-5
clone size: .

CDR3 protein: ASSLAPEGQGIDTQY
V gene: TRBV5-1
J gene: TRBJ2-3
clone size: .

CDR3 protein: ASSLLVGLGDYGYT
V gene: TRBV28
J gene: TRBJ1-2
clone size: .

CDR3 protein: ASPQGLAGVPSSTDTQY
V gene: TRBV5-8
J gene: TRBJ2-3
clone size: once